The clone carrying this T cell receptor (beta chain) was detected only a few times. What it binds is unknown. Germline CDR1 and CDR2: SGHNT and YYREEE (reference sequence). The CDR3 is made up of 15 amino acids. V lost 1 base and J lost 0; bases outside the gene matches: 3. The PCR made use of 60 Vbeta and 13 Jbeta primers. Using immunoSEQ multiplex PCR, the repertoire was profiled, and TCRdb retains in-frame clones only, with some absent. Of under 150,000 clones detected, about 64% appear once; the ten largest clones hold roughly 8.3%. The data are from a study of cytomegalovirus exposure and HLA in healthy donors. Study-level findings and limits: TCR sequences were mostly rare, though some public TCRs occurred in many donors. Among TCR beta chains, those listed as cytomegalovirus-associated numbered more than 150. In vitro testing confirmed a few CMV-associated chains as specific for CMV antigens. Being indistinguishable, some V segments were excluded, TRBV6-2 and TRBV6-3 among them.

Sequencing used PBMCs. This receptor was obtained from a young man in good health and CMV-seropositive. The V and J genes are TRBV5-4 and TRBJ2-7; 8 bases are a match to TRBD1. CDR3: CASSLPGQASYEQYF. The CDR3, as DNA: TGTGCCAGCAGCTTGCCGGGACAGGCCTCCTACGAGCAGTACTTC.